This TCR beta chain was recovered during a study of spatial heterogeneity in lung cancer (dated by TCRdb to the late 2010s). Describing the broader study: More beta-chain than alpha-chain transcripts were consistently detected, likely reflecting higher beta-chain transcript abundance. In the raw uncorrected reads, each unique combination of TCR and UMI appeared more than ten times on average. At surgery, both alpha and beta chains were TCR-sequenced in over 200 tumor regions, about 61 matched nontumor lung samples and 56 PBMC samples. Nonsynonymous mutation counts, determined by whole-exome sequencing of tumor tissue, were related to TCR repertoire features. In non-small cell lung cancer, the study made a quantitative comparison of TCR alpha and beta repertoires among multiple tumor regions, matched nontumor lung and blood. Broad study findings and their caveats: Additional single-cell paired TCR alpha and beta sequencing was considered necessary to confirm, at a functional level, the hypothesis that regional TCRs recognize regional mutations. Ubiquitous expanded tumor TCRs showed up in blood more often at tumor resection than at routine follow-up.

In light of the paper, this sample's time point label describes: sample taken at primary tumor resection. For TCR sequencing, whole RNA was extracted from tumor and nontumor lung tissue, or from cryopreserved PBMC samples, and no cell sorting was done. Donors were about 70 patients with early-stage, untreated non-small cell lung cancer from the lung TRACERx cohort. Patients were selected for TCR sequencing only if sufficient RNA was available from at least two tumor regions. Receptor libraries were prepared by 5' RACE. The reads were generated on a NextSeq 500. In the TCR library protocol, a unique molecular identifier was attached to each TCR cDNA molecule so that PCR and sequencing errors could be corrected. The paper's data handling went like this. Decombinator tools were used for TCR identification, UMI-based error correction and CDR3 extraction. Expanded TCRs were defined as those above a frequency of 2 per 1,000, corresponding to the top 1% of the tumor frequency distribution. Renyi diversity was calculated using the R vegan package after each repertoire was subsampled 100 times to 5,000 TCRs. CDR3 similarity networks were constructed using string-kernel similarity of amino acid triplets, with links drawn between CDR3s whose pairwise similarity was above 0.82. Using fastp trimming at Q25 and MiXCR clonotype assembly, TCRdb reanalyzed the public sequencing data and kept in-frame beta chains. Each record represents a unique CDR3 protein, reported with the most common genes and DNA among its rows. These V and J calls originate from TCRdb's pipeline instead of the authors' own analysis. This sample has 89,000 or so distinct CDR3 sequences in its table, and roughly a fifth of those were observed once. The leading ten clones occupy about 6.8% of the sample.

CDR1 MDHEN and CDR2 SYDVKM are derived from the germline V gene. The V and J ends are trimmed by 8 bases and 2 bases, leaving 13 bases between them. Counted from cysteine to phenylalanine, this CDR3 has 13 amino acids. Only CDR3 DNA is held: 39 bases, read in frame from base 1. This clonotype was seen many times. Its cognate antigen has yet to be identified. No much larger clone is present one base from it, and per-base qualities are unavailable. Sequences were derived from PBMCs, sampled at surgery. The chain is encoded by TRBV28 joined to TRBJ2-7; TRBD2 might be the D gene, on 6 matching bases. The source is a male donor with early-stage non-small cell lung cancer. The CDR3 reads CASGPAGTYEQYF. The DNA sequence is given as TGTGCCAGCGGACCCGCGGGGACCTACGAGCAGTACTTC.